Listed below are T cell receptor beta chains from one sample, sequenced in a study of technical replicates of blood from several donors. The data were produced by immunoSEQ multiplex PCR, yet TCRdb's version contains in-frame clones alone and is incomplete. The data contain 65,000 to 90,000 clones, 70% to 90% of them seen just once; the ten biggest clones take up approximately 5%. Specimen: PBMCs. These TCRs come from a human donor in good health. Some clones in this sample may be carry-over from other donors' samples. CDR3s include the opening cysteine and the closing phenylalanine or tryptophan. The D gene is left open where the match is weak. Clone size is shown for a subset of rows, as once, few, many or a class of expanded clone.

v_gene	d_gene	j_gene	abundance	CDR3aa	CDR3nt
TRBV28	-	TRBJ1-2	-	CASSPGQPGGYTF	TGTGCCAGCAGCCCTGGACAGCCGGGGGGCTACACCTTC
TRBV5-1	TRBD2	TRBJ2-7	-	CASSLVSGGLYEQYF	TGCGCCAGCAGCTTGGTTAGCGGGGGGCTCTACGAGCAGTACTTC
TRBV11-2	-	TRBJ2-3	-	CASSPRFTDTQYF	TGTGCCAGCAGCCCCCGGTTCACAGATACGCAGTATTTT
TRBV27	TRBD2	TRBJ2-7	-	CASSLGLAYEQYF	TGTGCCAGCAGCCTAGGACTAGCCTACGAGCAGTACTTC
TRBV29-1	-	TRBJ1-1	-	CSVHGWGQNTEAFF	TGCAGCGTTCATGGCTGGGGACAGAACACTGAAGCTTTCTTT
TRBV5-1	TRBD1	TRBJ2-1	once	CASSLGGRQGYNEQFF	TGCGCCAGCAGCTTGGGAGGCCGACAGGGGTACAATGAGCAGTTCTTC
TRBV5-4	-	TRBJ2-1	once	CASSSPITYNEQFF	TGTGCCAGCAGCTCCCCTATCACCTACAATGAGCAGTTCTTC
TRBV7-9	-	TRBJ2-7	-	CASSVTTASSSYEQYF	TGTGCCAGCAGCGTAACCACTGCCTCGAGCTCCTACGAGCAGTACTTC
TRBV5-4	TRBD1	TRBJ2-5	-	CASSLGTGGLETQYF	TGTGCCAGCAGCTTGGGGACAGGGGGCTTGGAGACCCAGTACTTC
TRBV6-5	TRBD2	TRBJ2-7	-	CASTNSGSGEQYF	TGTGCCAGCACCAATAGCGGGAGTGGAGAGCAGTACTTC
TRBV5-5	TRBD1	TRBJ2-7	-	CASSTKTGGDEQYF	TGTGCCAGCAGCACTAAGACAGGGGGCGACGAGCAGTACTTC
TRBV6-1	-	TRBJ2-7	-	CALLKGGDTRGEQYF	TGTGCCCTCCTGAAAGGGGGGGACACCCGTGGCGAGCAGTACTTC
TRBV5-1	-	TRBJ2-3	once	CVSAYRDTDTQYF	TGCGTCAGCGCCTACAGGGACACAGATACGCAGTATTTT
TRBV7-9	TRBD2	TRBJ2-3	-	CASSLATGGGSSDTQYF	TGTGCCAGCAGCTTGGCAACCGGGGGGGGATCCTCGGATACGCAGTATTTT